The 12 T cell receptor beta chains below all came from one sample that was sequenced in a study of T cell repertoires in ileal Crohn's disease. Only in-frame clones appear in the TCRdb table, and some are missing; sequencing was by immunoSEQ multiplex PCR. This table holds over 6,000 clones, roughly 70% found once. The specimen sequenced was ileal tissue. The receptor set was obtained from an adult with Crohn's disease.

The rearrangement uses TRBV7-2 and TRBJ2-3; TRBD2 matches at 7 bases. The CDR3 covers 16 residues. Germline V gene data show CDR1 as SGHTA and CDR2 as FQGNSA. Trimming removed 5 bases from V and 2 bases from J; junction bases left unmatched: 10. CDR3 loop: CASSQGGRGFTDTQYF. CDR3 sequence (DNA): TGTGCCAGCAGCCAAGGAGGGCGGGGGTTCACAGATACGCAGTATTTT.

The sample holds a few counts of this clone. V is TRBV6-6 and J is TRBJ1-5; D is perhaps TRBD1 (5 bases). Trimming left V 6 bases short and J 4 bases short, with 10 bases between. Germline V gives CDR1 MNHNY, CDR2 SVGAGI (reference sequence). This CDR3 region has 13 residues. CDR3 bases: TGTGCCAGCAGCCTTGACAGAAATCAGCCCCAGCATTTT. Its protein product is CASSLDRNQPQHF.

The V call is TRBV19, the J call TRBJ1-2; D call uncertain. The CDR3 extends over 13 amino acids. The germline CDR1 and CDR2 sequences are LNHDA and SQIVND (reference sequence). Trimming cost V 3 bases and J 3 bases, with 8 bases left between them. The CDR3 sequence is CASSIYLHYGYTF. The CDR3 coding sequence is TGTGCCAGTAGTATCTACCTACACTATGGCTACACCTTC.

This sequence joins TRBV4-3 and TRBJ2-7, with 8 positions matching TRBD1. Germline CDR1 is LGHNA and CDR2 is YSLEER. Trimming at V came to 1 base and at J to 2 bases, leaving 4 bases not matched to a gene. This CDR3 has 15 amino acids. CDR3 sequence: CASSQGDRGAYEQYF. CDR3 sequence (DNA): TGCGCCAGCAGCCAAGGCGACAGGGGCGCCTACGAGCAGTACTTC.

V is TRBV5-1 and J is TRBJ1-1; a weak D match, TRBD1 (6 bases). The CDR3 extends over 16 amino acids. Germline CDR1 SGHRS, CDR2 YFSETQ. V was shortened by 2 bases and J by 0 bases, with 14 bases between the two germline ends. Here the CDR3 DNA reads TGCGCCAGCAGCTTATCACAGGGAAGCATGAACACTGAAGCTTTCTTT. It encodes CASSLSQGSMNTEAFF. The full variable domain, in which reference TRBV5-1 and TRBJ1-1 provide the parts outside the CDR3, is KAGVTQTPRYLIKTRGQQVTLSCSPISGHRSVSWYQQTPGQGLQFLFEYFSETQRNKGNFPGRFSGRQFSNSRSEMNVSTLELGDSALYLCASSLSQGSMNTEAFFGQGTRLTVV.

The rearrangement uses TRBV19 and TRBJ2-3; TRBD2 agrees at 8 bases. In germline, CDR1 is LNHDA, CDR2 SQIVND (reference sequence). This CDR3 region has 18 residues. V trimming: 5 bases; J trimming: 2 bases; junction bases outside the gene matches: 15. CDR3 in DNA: TGTGCCAGTAGTTCATCCCAAGCTAGCGGGCCAGACACAGATACGCAGTATTTT. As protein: CASSSSQASGPDTDTQYF.

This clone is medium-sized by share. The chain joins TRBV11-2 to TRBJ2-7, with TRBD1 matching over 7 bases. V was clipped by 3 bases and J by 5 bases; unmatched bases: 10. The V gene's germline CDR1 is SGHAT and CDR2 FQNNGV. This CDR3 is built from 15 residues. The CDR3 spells CASSFRGLYPHEQYF. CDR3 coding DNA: TGTGCCAGCAGCTTTAGGGGGCTGTACCCCCACGAGCAGTACTTC.

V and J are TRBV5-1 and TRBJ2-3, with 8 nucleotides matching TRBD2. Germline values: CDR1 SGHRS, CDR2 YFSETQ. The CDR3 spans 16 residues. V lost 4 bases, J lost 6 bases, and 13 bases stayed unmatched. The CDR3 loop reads CASSEELAVTRDTQYF. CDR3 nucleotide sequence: TGCGCCAGCAGCGAAGAACTAGCGGTGACCCGGGATACGCAGTATTTT.

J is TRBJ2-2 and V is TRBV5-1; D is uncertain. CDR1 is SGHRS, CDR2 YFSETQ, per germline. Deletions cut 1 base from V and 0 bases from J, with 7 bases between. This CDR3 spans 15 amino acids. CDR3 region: CASSLSQTNTGELFF. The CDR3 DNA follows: TGCGCCAGCAGCTTGTCTCAGACGAACACCGGGGAGCTGTTTTTT.

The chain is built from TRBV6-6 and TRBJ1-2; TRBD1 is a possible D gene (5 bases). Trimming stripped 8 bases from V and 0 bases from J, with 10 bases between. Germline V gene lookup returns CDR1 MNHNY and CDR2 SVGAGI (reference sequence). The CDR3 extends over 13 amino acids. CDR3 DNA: TGTGCCAGCGGACAAGGAGCTAACTATGGCTACACCTTC. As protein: CASGQGANYGYTF.

The DNA for the CDR3 is TGTGCCAGCAGCTCGACGGGAAATGGCTACACCTTC. Translating gives CASSSTGNGYTF. The V call is TRBV13, the J call TRBJ1-2; D unclear. The CDR3 has 12 residues. The germline CDR1 and CDR2 sequences are PRHDT and FYEKMQ (reference sequence). V dropped 4 bases and J dropped 6 bases, with 9 bases sitting between them.

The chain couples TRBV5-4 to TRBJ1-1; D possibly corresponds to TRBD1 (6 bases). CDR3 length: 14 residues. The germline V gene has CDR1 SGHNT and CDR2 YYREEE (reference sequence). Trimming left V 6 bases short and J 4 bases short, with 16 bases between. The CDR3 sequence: CASNRPDSVTEAFF. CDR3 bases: TGTGCCAGCAACCGACCGGACAGTGTCACTGAAGCTTTCTTT.